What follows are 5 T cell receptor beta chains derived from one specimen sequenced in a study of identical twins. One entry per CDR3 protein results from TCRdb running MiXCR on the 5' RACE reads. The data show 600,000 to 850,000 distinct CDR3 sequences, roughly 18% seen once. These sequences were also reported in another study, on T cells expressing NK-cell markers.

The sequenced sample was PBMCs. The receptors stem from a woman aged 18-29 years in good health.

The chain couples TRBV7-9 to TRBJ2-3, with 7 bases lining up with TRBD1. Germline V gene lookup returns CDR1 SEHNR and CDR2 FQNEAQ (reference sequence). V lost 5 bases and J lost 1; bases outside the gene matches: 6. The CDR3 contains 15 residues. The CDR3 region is CASSTTTGGTDTQYF. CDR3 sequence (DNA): TGTGCCAGCAGCACCACAACAGGGGGCACAGATACGCAGTATTTT. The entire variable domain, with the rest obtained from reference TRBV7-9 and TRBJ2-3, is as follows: DTGVSQNPRHKITKRGQNVTFRCDPISEHNRLYWYRQTLGQGPEFLTYFQNEAQLEKSRLLSDRFSAERPKGSFSTLEIQRTEQGDSAMYLCASSTTTGGTDTQYFGPGTRLTVL.

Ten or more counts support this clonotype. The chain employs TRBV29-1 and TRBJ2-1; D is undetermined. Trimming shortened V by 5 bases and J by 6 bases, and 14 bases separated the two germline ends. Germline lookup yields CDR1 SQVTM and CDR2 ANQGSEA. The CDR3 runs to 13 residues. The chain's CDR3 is CSVRSVFFNEQFF. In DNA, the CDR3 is TGCAGCGTTCGGTCCGTTTTTTTCAATGAGCAGTTCTTC.

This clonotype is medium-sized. The CDR3, as DNA: TGTGCCAGCAGTTTAGGAGAGACCCAGTACTTC. Translating gives CASSLGETQYF. V is TRBV12-3 or TRBV12-4 and J is TRBJ2-5; unclear D gene. V lost 1 base and J lost 4, with 1 base in between. The CDR3 extends over 11 amino acids.

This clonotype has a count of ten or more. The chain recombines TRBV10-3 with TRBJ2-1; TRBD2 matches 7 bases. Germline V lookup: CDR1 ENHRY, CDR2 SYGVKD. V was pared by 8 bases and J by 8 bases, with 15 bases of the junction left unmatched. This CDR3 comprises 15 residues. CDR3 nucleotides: TGTGCCATCTCCGTGGGCGGGAGAAGAGGTGATGAGCAGTTCTTC. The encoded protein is CAISVGGRRGDEQFF.

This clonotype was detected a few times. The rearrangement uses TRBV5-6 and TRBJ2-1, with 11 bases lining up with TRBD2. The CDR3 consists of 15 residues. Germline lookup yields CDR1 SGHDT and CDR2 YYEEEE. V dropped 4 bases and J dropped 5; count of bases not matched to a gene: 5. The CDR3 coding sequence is TGTGCCAGCAGCGATAGCGGGAGGGCCCACAATGAGCAGTTCTTC. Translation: CASSDSGRAHNEQFF.